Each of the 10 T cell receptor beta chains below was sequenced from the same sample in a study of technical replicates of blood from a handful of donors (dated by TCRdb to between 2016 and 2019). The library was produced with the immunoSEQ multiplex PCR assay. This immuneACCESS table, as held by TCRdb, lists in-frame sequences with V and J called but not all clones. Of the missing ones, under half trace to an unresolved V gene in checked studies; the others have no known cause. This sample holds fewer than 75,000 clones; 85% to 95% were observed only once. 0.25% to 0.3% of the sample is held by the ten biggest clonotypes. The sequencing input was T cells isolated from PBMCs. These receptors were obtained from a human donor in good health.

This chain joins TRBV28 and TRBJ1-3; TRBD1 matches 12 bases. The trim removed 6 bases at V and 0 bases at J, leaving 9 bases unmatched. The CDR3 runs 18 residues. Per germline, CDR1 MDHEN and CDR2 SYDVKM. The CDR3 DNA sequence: TGTGCCAGCAGGACCGGGACAGGGGGCATAGGCTCTGGAAACACCATATATTTT. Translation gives CASRTGTGGIGSGNTIYF. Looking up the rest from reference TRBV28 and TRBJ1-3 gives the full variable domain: DVKVTQSSRYLVKRTGEKVFLECVQDMDHENMFWYRQDPGLGLRLIYFSYDVKMKEKGDIPEGYSVSREKKERFSLILESASTNQTSMYLCASRTGTGGIGSGNTIYFGEGSWLTVV.

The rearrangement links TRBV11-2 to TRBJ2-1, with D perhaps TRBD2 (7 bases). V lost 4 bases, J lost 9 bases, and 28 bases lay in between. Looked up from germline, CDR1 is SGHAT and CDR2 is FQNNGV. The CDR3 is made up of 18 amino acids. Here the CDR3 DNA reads TGTGCCAGCAGCTCCCGGATAGCGCGGGGGCTAGTTGGAGTTGAGCAGTTCTTC. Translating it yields CASSSRIARGLVGVEQFF.

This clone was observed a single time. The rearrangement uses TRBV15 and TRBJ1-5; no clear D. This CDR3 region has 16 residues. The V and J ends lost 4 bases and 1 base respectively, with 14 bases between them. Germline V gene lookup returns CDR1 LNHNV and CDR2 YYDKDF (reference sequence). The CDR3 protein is CATSKQLVESNQPQHF. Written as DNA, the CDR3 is TGTGCCACCAGCAAACAGTTGGTAGAAAGCAATCAGCCCCAGCATTTT. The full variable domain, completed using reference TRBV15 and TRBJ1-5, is DAMVIQNPRYQVTQFGKPVTLSCSQTLNHNVMYWYQQKSSQAPKLLFHYYDKDFNNEADTPDNFQSRRPNTSFCFLDIRSPGLGDTAMYLCATSKQLVESNQPQHFGDGTRLSIL.

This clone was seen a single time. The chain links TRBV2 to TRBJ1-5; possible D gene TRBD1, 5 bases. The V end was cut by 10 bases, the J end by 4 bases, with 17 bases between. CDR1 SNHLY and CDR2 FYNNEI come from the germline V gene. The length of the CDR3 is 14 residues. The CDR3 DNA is TGTGCCACCTCCCAGGGAGGGGAGAATCAGCCCCAGCATTTT. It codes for CATSQGGENQPQHF.

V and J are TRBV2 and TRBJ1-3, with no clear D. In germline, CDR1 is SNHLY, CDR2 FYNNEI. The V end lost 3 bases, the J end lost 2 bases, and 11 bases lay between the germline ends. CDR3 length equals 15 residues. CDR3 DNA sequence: TGTGCCAGCAGTGAGGGCAGGTACACTGGAAACACCATATATTTT. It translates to CASSEGRYTGNTIYF.

Written as DNA, the CDR3 is TGCGCCAGCAGCCCCTCTCCCAAGGGGGTCGAGCAGTACTTC. It codes for CASSPSPKGVEQYF. The genes are TRBV5-1 and TRBJ2-7, with D possibly TRBD1 on 6 matching bases. Per germline, CDR1 SGHRS and CDR2 YFSETQ. The CDR3 totals 14 residues. V lost 4 bases and J lost 6, with 17 bases in between.

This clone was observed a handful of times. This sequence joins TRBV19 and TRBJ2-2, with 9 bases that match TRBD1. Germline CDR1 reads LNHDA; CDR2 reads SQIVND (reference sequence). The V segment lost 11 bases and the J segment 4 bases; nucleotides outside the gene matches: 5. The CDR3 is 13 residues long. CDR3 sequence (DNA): TGTGCCGGGGGACAGGGAGGCACCGGGGAGCTGTTTTTT. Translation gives CAGGQGGTGELFF.

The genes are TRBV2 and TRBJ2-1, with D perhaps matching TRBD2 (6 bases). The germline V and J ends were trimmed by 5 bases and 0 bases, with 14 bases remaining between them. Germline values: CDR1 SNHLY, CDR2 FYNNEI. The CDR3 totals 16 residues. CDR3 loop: CASSLGDGSSYNEQFF. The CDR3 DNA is TGTGCCAGCAGTCTTGGGGACGGGAGCTCCTACAATGAGCAGTTCTTC.

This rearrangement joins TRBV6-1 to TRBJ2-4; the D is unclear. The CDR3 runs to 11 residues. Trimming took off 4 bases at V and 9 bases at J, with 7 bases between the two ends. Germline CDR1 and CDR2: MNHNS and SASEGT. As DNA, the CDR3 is TGTGCCAGCAGTGCCTCCGGCATTCAGTACTTC. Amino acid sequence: CASSASGIQYF.

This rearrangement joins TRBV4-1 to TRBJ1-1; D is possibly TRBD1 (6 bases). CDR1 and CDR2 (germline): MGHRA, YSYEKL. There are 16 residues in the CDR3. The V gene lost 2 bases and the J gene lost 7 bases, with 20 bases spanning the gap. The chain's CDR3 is CASSQPEQGISDEAFF. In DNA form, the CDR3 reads TGCGCCAGCAGCCAACCCGAACAGGGAATCTCAGATGAAGCTTTCTTT.